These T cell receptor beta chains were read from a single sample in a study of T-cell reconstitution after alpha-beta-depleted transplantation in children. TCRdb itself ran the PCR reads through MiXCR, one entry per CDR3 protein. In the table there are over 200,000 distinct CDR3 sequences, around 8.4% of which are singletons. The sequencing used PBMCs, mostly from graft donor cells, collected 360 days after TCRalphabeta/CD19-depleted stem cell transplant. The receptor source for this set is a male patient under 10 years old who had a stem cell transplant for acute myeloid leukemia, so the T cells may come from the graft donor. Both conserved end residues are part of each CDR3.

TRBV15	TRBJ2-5	CATSSRTGGPETQYF
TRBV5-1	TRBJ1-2	CASSPGQGPFNYGYTF
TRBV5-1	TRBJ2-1	CASSLISGSYNEQFF
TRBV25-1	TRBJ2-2	CASSRANTGELFF
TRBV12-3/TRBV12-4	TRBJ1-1	CASSHQGNTEAFF
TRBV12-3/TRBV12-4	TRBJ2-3	CASSRTRTGGPTDTQYF
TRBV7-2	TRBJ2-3	CASSLIEVGGLNTQYF
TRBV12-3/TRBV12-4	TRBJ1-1	CASSLWPNTEAFF
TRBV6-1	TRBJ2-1	CASTERTYDNEQFF
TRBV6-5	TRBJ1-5	CASSFWTDNQPQHF
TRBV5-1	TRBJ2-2	CASSPGDRVGTGELFF
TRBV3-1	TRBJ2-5	CASSQQTVMGTQYF
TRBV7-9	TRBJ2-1	CASSFHRGQSYNEQFF
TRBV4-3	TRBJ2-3	CASSQDPFWRESDTQYF
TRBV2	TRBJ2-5	CASNRDPGETQYF
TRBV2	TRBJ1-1	CASSLGRQNTEAFF
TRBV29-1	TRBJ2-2	CSAPVGGGNTGELFF
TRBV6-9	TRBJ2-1	CASSSNSGLYNEQFF
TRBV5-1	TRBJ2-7	CASSLVGNYEQYF
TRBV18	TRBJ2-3	CASSPGTTDTQYF
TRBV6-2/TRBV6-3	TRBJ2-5	CASSYLPSTSGGARTYETQYF
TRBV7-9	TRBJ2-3	CASSLYGTDTQYF
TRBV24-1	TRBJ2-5	CATSDLGLAGETQYF
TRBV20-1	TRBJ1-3	CSASSETTGNTIYF
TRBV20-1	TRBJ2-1	CSGWTGGLSYNEQFF
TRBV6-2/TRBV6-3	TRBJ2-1	CASSYRGGRNEQFF